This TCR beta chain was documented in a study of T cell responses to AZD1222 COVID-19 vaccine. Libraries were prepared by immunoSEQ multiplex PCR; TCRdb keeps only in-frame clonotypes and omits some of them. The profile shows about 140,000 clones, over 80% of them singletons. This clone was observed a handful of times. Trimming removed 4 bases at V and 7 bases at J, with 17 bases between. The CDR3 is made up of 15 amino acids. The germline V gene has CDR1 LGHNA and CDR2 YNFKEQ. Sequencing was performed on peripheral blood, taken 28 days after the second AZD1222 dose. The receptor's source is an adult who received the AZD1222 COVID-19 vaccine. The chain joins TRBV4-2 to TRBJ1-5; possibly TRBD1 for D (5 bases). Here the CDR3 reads CASSREAGGSQPQHF. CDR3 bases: TGTGCCAGCAGCCGAGAAGCGGGGGGGTCACAGCCCCAGCATTTT.